These 9 T cell receptor beta chains came from one sample sequenced in a study of T cell repertoires in cytomegalovirus infection. MiXCR, run by TCRdb on the reads, gives a single entry per CDR3 protein. Of under 200,000 distinct CDR3 sequences listed, 17% are singletons. The sample taken for sequencing was CD8+ T cells from PBMCs. The receptors shown here come from a human donor in good health (CMV status not recorded). Some clones in this sample may be carry-over from other donors' samples.

This sequence joins TRBV28 and TRBJ2-7, with 9 nucleotides matching TRBD2. Germline V lookup: CDR1 MDHEN, CDR2 SYDVKM. This CDR3 has 16 amino acids. With V trimmed by 5 bases and J by 3 bases, 11 bases remained unmatched. The CDR3 bases are TGTGCCAGCAGTCCCCTCAGTACTAGCGGGCGCTACGAGCAGTACTTC. Its protein is CASSPLSTSGRYEQYF.

The chain is built from TRBV6-2 or TRBV6-3 and TRBJ2-1; D is unresolved. Germline CDR1 MNHEY, CDR2 SVGEGT. With 0 bases removed from V and 4 bases from J, the gap between germline ends came to 13 bases. The CDR3 contains 16 residues. The CDR3 DNA reads TGTGCCAGCAGTTACTCTGGTCCTATCATTTACAATGAGCAGTTCTTC. It encodes CASSYSGPIIYNEQFF.

This clonotype was seen at least ten times. The chain joins TRBV28 to TRBJ2-7; D assignment may be TRBD1 or TRBD2 (5 bases each). The CDR3 covers 13 residues. Germline V gives CDR1 MDHEN, CDR2 SYDVKM. Between the trimmed V and J ends, which lost 6 bases and 5 bases, there was a span of 14 bases. The CDR3 DNA reads as TGTGCCAGCAGAGAGGGGCGCGTCCACGAGCAGTACTTC. Protein sequence: CASREGRVHEQYF.

The chain joins TRBV10-3 to TRBJ1-5, with 8 positions matching TRBD1. The CDR3 consists of 14 residues. J lost 7 bases, V lost 7 bases, and 9 bases had no gene match. Germline-derived CDR1 and CDR2 are ENHRY and SYGVKD. CDR3 nucleotide sequence: TGTGCCATCAAACCGACAGGGGAACAACAGCCCCAGCATTTT. It specifies CAIKPTGEQQPQHF.

V and J are TRBV6-2 or TRBV6-3 and TRBJ1-1; D is ambiguous. Germline-derived CDR1 and CDR2 are MNHEY and SVGEGT. The length of the CDR3 is 14 residues. The V end was cut by 2 bases, the J end by 5 bases, with 12 bases between. Here the CDR3 reads CASSYREPGTEAFF. The CDR3 DNA follows: TGTGCCAGCAGTTACAGGGAACCCGGGACTGAAGCTTTCTTT.

This clonotype has just a few counts. The genes are TRBV20-1 and TRBJ2-7; D might be TRBD2 (6 bases). The germline CDR1 and CDR2 sequences are DFQATT and SNEGSKA (reference sequence). The CDR3 length is 13 residues. Trimming cost V 4 bases and J 6 bases, with 16 bases left between them. The CDR3 region has the DNA TGCAGTGCTATGGGGGGAGGAATGAGCGAGCAGTACTTC. Its translation is CSAMGGGMSEQYF.

This clonotype has a handful of counts. The chain has TRBV7-9 and TRBJ1-1, with D maybe TRBD1 (5 bases). Trimming cost V 7 bases and J 6 bases, with 27 bases left between them. This CDR3 is built from 17 residues. Germline V gene lookup returns CDR1 SEHNR and CDR2 FQNEAQ (reference sequence). CDR3 residues: CASKARSGGGGPPEAFF. The CDR3 coding sequence is TGTGCCAGCAAAGCTCGGTCTGGCGGGGGAGGTCCCCCTGAAGCTTTCTTT.

The CDR3 reads CASSFGRDRGPNEQFF. The CDR3 DNA follows: TGTGCCAGCAGCTTCGGCCGGGACAGGGGTCCCAATGAGCAGTTCTTC. V usage is TRBV7-8 and J usage is TRBJ2-1; 10 bases line up with TRBD1. V lost 3 bases, J lost 6 bases, and 8 bases stayed unmatched. The CDR3 totals 16 residues. The germline V gene encodes CDR1 SGHVS and CDR2 FQNEAQ.

Ten or more counts support this clonotype. V usage is TRBV7-2 and J usage is TRBJ1-5, with D unresolved. This CDR3 spans 13 amino acids. The V end lost 2 bases, the J end lost 3 bases, and 5 bases lay between the germline ends. Germline V gene sequence: CDR1 SGHTA, CDR2 FQGNSA. CDR3 sequence (DNA): TGTGCCAGCAGCTTATGGTCCAATCAGCCCCAGCATTTT. Translation gives CASSLWSNQPQHF.